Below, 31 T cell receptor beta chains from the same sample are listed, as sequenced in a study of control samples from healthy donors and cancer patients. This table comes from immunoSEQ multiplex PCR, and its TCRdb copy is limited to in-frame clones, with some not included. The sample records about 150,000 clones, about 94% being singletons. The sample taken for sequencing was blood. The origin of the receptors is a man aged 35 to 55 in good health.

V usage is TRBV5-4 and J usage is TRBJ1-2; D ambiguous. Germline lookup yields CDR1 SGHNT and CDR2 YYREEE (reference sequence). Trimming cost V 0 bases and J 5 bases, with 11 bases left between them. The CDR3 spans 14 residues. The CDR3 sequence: CASSLGSSRYGYTF. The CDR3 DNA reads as TGTGCCAGCAGCTTGGGGTCCAGTAGATATGGCTACACCTTC.

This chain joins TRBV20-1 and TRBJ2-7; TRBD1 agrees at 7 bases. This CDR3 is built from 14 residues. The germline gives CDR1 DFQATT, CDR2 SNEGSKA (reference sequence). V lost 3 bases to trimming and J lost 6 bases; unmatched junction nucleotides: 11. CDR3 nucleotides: TGCAGTGCTAGTACTAATCGACAGGGCCTCGAGCAGTACTTC. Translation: CSASTNRQGLEQYF.

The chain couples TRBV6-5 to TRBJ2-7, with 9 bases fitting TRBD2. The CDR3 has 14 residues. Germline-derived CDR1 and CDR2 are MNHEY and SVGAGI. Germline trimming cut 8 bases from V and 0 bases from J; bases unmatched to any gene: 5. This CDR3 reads CASGAGGSSYEQYF. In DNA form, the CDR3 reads TGTGCCAGCGGAGCGGGGGGAAGCTCCTACGAGCAGTACTTC.

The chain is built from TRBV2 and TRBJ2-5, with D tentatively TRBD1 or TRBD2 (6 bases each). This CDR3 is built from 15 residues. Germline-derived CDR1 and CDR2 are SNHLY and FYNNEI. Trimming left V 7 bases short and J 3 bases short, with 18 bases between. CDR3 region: CASTINGGTEETQYF. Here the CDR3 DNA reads TGTGCCAGCACAATCAACGGGGGCACCGAAGAGACCCAGTACTTC. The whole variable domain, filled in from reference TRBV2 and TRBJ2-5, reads EPEVTQTPSHQVTQMGQEVILRCVPISNHLYFYWYRQILGQKVEFLVSFYNNEISEKSEIFDDQFSVERPDGSNFTLKIRSTKLEDSAMYFCASTINGGTEETQYFGPGTRLLVL.

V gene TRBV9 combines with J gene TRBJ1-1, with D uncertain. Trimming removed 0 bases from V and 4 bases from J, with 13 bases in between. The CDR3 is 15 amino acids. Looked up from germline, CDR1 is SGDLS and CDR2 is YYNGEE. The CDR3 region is CASSVDHRVATEAFF. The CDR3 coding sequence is TGTGCCAGCAGCGTAGACCACCGAGTTGCCACTGAAGCTTTCTTT.

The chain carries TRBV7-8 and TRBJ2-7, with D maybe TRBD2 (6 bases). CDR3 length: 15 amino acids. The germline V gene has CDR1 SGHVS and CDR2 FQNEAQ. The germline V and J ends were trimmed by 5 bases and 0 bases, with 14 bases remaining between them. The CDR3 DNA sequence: TGTGCCAGCAGCGTCAGACCTAGCGACTCCTACGAGCAGTACTTC. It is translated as CASSVRPSDSYEQYF.

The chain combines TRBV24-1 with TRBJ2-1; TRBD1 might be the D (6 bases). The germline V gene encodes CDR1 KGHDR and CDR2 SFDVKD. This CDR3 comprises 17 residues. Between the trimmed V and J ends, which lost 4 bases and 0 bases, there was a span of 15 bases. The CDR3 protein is CATSEQGGRGSYNEQFF. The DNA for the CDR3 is TGTGCCACCAGTGAACAGGGCGGAAGAGGCTCCTACAATGAGCAGTTCTTC.

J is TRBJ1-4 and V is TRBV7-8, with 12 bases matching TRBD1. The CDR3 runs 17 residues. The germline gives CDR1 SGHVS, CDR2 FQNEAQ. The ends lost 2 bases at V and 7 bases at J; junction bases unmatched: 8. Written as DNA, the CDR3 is TGTGCCAGCAGCTTACCCCCCTGGGACAGGGGGCGTGAAAAACTGTTTTTT. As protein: CASSLPPWDRGREKLFF. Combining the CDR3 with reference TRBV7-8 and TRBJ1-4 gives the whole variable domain GAGVSQSPRYKVAKRGQDVALRCDPISGHVSLFWYQQALGQGPEFLTYFQNEAQLDKSGLPSDRFFAERPEGSVSTLKIQRTQQEDSAVYLCASSLPPWDRGREKLFFGSGTQLSVL.

Here the CDR3 DNA reads TGTGCCACCAGCAGAGATCCCCGCACCGCAGGGTCCAGGAGTCAGCCCCAGCATTTT. It yields the protein CATSRDPRTAGSRSQPQHF. The chain uses TRBV15 and TRBJ1-5; weak D call: TRBD1 (5 bases). Germline CDR1 is LNHNV and CDR2 is YYDKDF (reference sequence). The CDR3 runs to 19 residues. V lost 0 bases and J lost 6, with 24 bases in between.

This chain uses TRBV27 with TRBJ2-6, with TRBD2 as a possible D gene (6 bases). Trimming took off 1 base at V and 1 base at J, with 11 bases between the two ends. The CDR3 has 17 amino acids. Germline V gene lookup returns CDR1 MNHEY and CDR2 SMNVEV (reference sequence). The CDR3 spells CASSLWRGASGANVLTF. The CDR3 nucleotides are TGTGCCAGCAGTTTATGGCGCGGGGCGTCTGGGGCCAACGTCCTGACTTTC.

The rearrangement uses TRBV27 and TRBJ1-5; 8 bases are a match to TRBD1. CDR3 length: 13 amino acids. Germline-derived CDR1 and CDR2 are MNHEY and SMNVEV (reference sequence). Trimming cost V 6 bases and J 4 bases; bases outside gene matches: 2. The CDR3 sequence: CASSWDRNQPQHF. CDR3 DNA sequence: TGTGCCAGCAGCTGGGACAGGAATCAGCCCCAGCATTTT.

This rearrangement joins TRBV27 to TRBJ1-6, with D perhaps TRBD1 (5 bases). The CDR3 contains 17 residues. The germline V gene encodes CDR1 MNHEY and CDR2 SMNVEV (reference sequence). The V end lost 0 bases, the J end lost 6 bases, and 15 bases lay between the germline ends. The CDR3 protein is CASSLSGPGRVNSPLHF. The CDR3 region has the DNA TGTGCCAGCAGTTTATCGGGCCCCGGCAGGGTTAATTCACCCCTCCACTTT.

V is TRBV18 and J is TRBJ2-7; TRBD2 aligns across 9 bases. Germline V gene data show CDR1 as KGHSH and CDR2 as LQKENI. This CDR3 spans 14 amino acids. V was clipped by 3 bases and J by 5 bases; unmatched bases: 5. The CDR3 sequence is CASSPSGGGDEQYF. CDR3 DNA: TGTGCCAGCTCACCTAGCGGGGGTGGAGACGAGCAGTACTTC.

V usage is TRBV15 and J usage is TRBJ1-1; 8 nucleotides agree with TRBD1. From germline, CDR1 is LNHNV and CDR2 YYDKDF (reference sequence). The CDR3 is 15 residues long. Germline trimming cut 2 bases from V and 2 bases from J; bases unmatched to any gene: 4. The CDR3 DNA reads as TGTGCCACCAGCAGAAAGGGACAGGTAAACACTGAAGCTTTCTTT. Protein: CATSRKGQVNTEAFF.

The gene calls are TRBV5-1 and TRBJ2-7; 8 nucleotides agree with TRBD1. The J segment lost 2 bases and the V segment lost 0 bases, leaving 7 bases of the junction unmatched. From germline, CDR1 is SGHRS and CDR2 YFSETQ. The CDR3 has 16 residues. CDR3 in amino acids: CASSLAGQGAAYEQYF. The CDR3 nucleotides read TGCGCCAGCAGCTTGGCCGGGCAGGGGGCAGCCTACGAGCAGTACTTC.

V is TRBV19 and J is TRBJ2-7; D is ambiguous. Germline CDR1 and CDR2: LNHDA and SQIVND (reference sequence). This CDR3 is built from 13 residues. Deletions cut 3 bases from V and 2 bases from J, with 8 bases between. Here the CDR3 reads CASSIRLAYEQYF. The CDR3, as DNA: TGTGCCAGTAGTATTCGATTGGCCTACGAGCAGTACTTC.

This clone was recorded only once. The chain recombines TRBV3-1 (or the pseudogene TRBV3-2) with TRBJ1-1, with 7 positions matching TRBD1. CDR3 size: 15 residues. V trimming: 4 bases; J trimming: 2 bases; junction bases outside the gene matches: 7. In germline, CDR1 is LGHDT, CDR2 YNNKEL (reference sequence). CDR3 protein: CASSPRDRANTEAFF. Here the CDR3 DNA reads TGTGCCAGCAGCCCTAGGGACAGAGCTAACACTGAAGCTTTCTTT.

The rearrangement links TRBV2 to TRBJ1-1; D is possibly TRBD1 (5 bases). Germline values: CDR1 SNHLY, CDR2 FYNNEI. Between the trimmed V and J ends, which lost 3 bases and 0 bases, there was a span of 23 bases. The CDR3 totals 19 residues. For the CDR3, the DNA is TGTGCCAGCAGTGAGCCTTTTGGGACCCCACCTAGCATGAACACTGAAGCTTTCTTT. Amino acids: CASSEPFGTPPSMNTEAFF.

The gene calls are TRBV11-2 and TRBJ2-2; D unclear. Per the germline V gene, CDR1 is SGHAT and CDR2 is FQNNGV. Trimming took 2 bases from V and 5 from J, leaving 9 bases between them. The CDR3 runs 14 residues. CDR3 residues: CASSLLPETGELFF. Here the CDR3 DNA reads TGTGCCAGCAGCTTACTCCCGGAGACCGGGGAGCTGTTTTTT.

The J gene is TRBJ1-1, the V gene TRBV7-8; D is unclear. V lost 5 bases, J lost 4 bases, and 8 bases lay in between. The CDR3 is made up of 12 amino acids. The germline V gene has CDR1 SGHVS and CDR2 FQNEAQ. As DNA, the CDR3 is TGTGCCAGCAGCCCTCGGCCCACTGAAGCTTTCTTT. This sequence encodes CASSPRPTEAFF.

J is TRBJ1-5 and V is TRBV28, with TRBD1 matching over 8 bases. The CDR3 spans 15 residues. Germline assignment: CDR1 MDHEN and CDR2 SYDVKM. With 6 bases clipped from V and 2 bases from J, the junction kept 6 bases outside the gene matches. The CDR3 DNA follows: TGTGCCAGCAGCCTCCCGGACAGGGGCAATCAGCCCCAGCATTTT. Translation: CASSLPDRGNQPQHF.

Here the CDR3 DNA reads TGTGCCAGCAACCTCGGGACGGCCTATGGCTACACCTTC. It is translated as CASNLGTAYGYTF. The chain joins TRBV14 to TRBJ1-2; weak D call: TRBD1 (5 bases). This CDR3 region has 13 residues. V lost 7 bases and J 4 bases, leaving 13 bases between the germline ends. Germline CDR1 is SGHDN and CDR2 is FVKESK. The variable domain in full, completed from reference TRBV14 and TRBJ1-2, reads EAGVTQFPSHSVIEKGQTVTLRCDPISGHDNLYWYRRVMGKEIKFLLHFVKESKQDESGMPNNRFLAERTGGTYSTLKVQPAELEDSGVYFCASNLGTAYGYTFGSGTRLTVV.

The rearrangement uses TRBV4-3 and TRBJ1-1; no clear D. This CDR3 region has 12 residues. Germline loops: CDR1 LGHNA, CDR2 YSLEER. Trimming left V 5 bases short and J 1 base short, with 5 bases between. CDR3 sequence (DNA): TGCGCCAGCAGCTACGGGAACACTGAAGCTTTCTTT. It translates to CASSYGNTEAFF.

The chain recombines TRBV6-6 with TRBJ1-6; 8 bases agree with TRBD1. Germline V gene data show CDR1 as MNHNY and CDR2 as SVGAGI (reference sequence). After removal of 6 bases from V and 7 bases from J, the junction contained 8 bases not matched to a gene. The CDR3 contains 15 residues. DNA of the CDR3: TGTGCCAGCAGCAGCCGACAGGGGAAGAATTCACCCCTCCACTTT. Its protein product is CASSSRQGKNSPLHF.

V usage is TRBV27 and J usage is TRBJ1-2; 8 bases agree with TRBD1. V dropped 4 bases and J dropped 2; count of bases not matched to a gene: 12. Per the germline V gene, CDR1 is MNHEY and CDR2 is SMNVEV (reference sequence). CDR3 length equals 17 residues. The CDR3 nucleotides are TGTGCCAGCAGTTCCCGTCCACCCTGGGACAGGAACTATGGCTACACCTTC. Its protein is CASSSRPPWDRNYGYTF.

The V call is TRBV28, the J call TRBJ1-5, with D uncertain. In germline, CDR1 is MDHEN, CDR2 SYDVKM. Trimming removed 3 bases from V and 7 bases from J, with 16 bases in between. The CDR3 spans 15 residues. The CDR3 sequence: CASSFGLGGYQPQHF. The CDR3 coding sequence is TGTGCCAGCAGTTTCGGGCTGGGCGGCTACCAGCCCCAGCATTTT.

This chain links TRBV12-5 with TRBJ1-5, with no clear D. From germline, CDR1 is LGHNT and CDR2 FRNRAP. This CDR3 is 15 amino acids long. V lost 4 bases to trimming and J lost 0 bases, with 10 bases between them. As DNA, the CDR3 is TGTGCTAGTGGTTCCTGGACGGATAGCAATCAGCCCCAGCATTTT. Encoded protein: CASGSWTDSNQPQHF.

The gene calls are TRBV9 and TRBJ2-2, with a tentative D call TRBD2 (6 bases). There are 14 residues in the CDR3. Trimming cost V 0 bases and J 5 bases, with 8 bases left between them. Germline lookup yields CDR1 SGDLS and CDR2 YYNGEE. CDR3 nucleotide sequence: TGTGCCAGCAGCGTAGCGGCGGGGACCGGGGAGCTGTTTTTT. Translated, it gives CASSVAAGTGELFF.

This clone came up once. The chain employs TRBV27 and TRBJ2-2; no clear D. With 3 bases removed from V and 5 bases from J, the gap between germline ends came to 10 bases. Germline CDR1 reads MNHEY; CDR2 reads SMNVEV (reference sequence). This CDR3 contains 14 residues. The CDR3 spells CASSFGRQTGELFF. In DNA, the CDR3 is TGTGCCAGCAGTTTCGGGCGGCAGACCGGGGAGCTGTTTTTT.

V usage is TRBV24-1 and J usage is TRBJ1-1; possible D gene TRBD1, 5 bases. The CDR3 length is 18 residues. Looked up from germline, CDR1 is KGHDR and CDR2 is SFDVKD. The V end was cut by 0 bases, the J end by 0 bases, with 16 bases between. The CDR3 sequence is CATSDLLGGWPLNTEAFF. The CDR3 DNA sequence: TGTGCCACCAGTGATTTGCTTGGGGGGTGGCCGCTGAACACTGAAGCTTTCTTT.

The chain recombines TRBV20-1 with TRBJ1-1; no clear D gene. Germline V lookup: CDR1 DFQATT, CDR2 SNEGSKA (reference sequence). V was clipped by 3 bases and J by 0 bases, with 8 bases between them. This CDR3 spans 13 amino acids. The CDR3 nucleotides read TGCAGTGCTAGTGCCAGGATGAACACTGAAGCTTTCTTT. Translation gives CSASARMNTEAFF.